Listed below are T cell receptor beta chains from one sample, sequenced in a study of OX40 agonist ivuxolimab in advanced cancers. Sequencing was performed with immunoSEQ multiplex PCR; in TCRdb, only in-frame clones are kept and a portion is missing. This sample has about 31,000 clones; 90% to 95% occur once, and the top ten carry 4.8%. The sequencing used CD4+ or CD8+ T cells sorted from blood, collected in a trial of the OX40 agonist ivuxolimab. The receptors were sampled from an adult with an advanced solid tumor such as melanoma, head and neck, liver or kidney cancer. The CDR3 runs from the conserved cysteine through the conserved F or W. Each record gives: J gene, D gene, CDR3 length, clone size, V gene, CDR3 protein, CDR3 DNA. The D gene is left open where the match is weak. Not every row has a clone size; where given, it reads once, few, many or a size class.

TRBJ2-3,TRBD2,16,.,TRBV27,CASSLGVAGATDTQYF,TGTGCCAGCAGTCTGGGGGTAGCGGGAGCCACAGATACGCAGTATTTT
TRBJ1-2,TRBD1,15,few,TRBV2,CASRKGASFNYGYTF,TGTGCCAGCCGGAAGGGGGCAAGTTTTAACTATGGCTACACCTTC
TRBJ2-5,.,14,.,TRBV6-5,CASSTRNYQETQYF,TGTGCCAGCAGCACAAGAAACTACCAAGAGACCCAGTACTTC
TRBJ1-2,.,14,once,TRBV27,CASSYPWGAVGYTF,TGTGCCAGCAGTTACCCTTGGGGTGCGGTAGGCTACACCTTC
TRBJ2-7,TRBD1,14,.,TRBV5-6,CASSYTGVISEQYF,TGTGCCAGCAGCTATACAGGGGTAATCTCCGAGCAGTACTTC
TRBJ2-1,.,13,.,TRBV5-1,CASSPDLGDEQFF,TGCGCCAGCAGCCCAGACCTGGGGGATGAGCAGTTCTTC
TRBJ2-7,.,12,.,TRBV30,CAWSATSSEQYF,TGTGCCTGGAGTGCCACTAGCTCCGAGCAGTACTTC
TRBJ1-1,.,11,.,TRBV19,CASIRFTEAFF,TGTGCCAGTATAAGATTCACTGAAGCTTTCTTT
TRBJ2-5,TRBD1,17,.,TRBV7-9,CASSPGGQGRAQETQYF,TGTGCCAGCAGCCCAGGCGGACAGGGGCGCGCTCAAGAGACCCAGTACTTC
TRBJ1-1,.,13,.,TRBV14,CASSPLGATEAFF,TGTGCCAGCAGCCCCCTTGGGGCCACTGAAGCTTTCTTT
TRBJ2-1,TRBD2,16,.,TRBV19,CASSIRREGPYNEQFF,TGTGCCAGTAGTATACGGCGGGAGGGCCCCTACAATGAGCAGTTCTTC
TRBJ2-5,TRBD1,15,.,TRBV5-1,CASTQYTGVQETQYF,TGCGCCAGCACCCAATATACAGGGGTCCAAGAGACCCAGTACTTC
TRBJ1-1,.,14,.,TRBV12-5,CASALGQMNTEAFF,TGTGCTAGTGCCCTTGGGCAGATGAACACTGAAGCTTTCTTT
TRBJ2-7,TRBD2,15,.,TRBV7-9,CASRSDSGSAYEQYF,TGTGCCAGCAGGTCCGACAGCGGGAGCGCCTACGAGCAGTACTTC
TRBJ2-5,TRBD1,14,.,TRBV7-6,CASSSIDREETQYF,TGTGCCAGCAGCTCAATTGACAGGGAAGAGACCCAGTACTTC
TRBJ2-7,TRBD2,14,.,TRBV27,CASSEGGLVYEQYF,TGTGCCAGCAGTGAGGGAGGGTTGGTGTACGAGCAGTACTTC
TRBJ2-1,.,12,.,TRBV19,CASSLTLGEQFF,TGTGCCAGTAGTCTTACGCTCGGGGAGCAGTTCTTC
TRBJ2-1,.,14,.,TRBV30,CASEPGFPYNEQFF,TGTGCCTCCGAGCCGGGTTTCCCCTACAATGAGCAGTTCTTC
TRBJ1-2,.,15,few,TRBV4-2,CASSQDLAGNYGYTF,TGTGCCAGCAGCCAAGATCTGGCAGGGAACTATGGCTACACCTTC
TRBJ1-2,.,14,.,TRBV29-1,CSVEETTAGRGYTF,TGCAGCGTTGAAGAGACGACAGCGGGTCGGGGCTACACCTTC
TRBJ1-5,.,18,.,TRBV28,CASNSRAGTVYSNQPQHF,TGTGCCAGCAATTCACGGGCAGGAACTGTTTATAGCAATCAGCCCCAGCATTTT
TRBJ2-5,.,14,.,TRBV11-2,CASSFDPSEETQYF,TGTGCCAGCAGCTTTGACCCCTCGGAAGAGACCCAGTACTTC
TRBJ1-5,.,14,once,TRBV11-2,CASSLSSGNQPQHF,TGTGCCAGCAGCCTCAGTAGCGGCAATCAGCCCCAGCATTTT
TRBJ2-4,.,15,.,TRBV5-8,CASSLGASPKNIQYF,TGTGCCAGCAGCTTGGGAGCCAGCCCTAAAAACATTCAGTACTTC
TRBJ2-7,TRBD1,15,.,TRBV28,CASSLIDRALGEQYF,TGTGCCAGCAGTCTCATCGACAGGGCATTGGGCGAGCAGTACTTC
TRBJ1-4,.,12,.,TRBV6-5,CASSSGFEKLFF,TGTGCCAGCAGCTCAGGGTTTGAAAAACTGTTTTTT
TRBJ1-5,.,13,.,TRBV11-2,CASSRYSNQPQHF,TGTGCCAGCAGCCGATATAGCAATCAGCCCCAGCATTTT
TRBJ2-7,TRBD1,14,.,TRBV27,CASSLGTGHNEQYF,TGTGCCAGCAGTTTAGGGACAGGGCACAACGAGCAGTACTTC
TRBJ2-2,.,14,.,TRBV6-4,CASSDSADTGELFF,TGTGCCAGCAGTGACTCAGCGGACACCGGGGAGCTGTTTTTT
TRBJ2-7,.,13,.,TRBV7-9,CASSPDSPYEQYF,TGTGCCAGCAGCCCTGACAGTCCATACGAGCAGTACTTC
TRBJ2-2,.,12,.,TRBV28,CASGGYTGELFF,TGTGCCAGTGGCGGATACACCGGGGAGCTGTTTTTT
TRBJ1-1,.,15,.,TRBV11-2,CASSQSKGLGTEAFF,TGTGCCAGCAGCCAGTCAAAGGGGCTGGGTACTGAAGCTTTCTTT
TRBJ2-3,TRBD2,18,.,TRBV29-1,CSVGFPVVSGGSTDTQYF,TGCAGCGTTGGTTTCCCCGTTGTAAGCGGGGGTAGCACAGATACGCAGTATTTT
TRBJ2-1,TRBD2,18,.,TRBV9,CASSVSGLAGDSYNEQFF,TGTGCCAGCAGCGTCTCCGGACTAGCGGGCGATTCCTACAATGAGCAGTTCTTC
TRBJ2-1,.,12,.,TRBV27,CASGGPYNEQFF,TGTGCCAGCGGAGGTCCCTACAATGAGCAGTTCTTC
TRBJ2-7,TRBD2,14,.,TRBV19,CASSLSGRGYEQYF,TGTGCCAGTAGCCTCAGCGGGAGGGGTTACGAGCAGTACTTC
TRBJ2-7,.,15,.,TRBV5-5,CASSLSAVSSYEQYF,TGTGCCAGCAGCCTTTCGGCGGTTAGCTCCTACGAGCAGTACTTC
TRBJ2-7,TRBD2,14,.,TRBV9,CASSVAGGVYEQYF,TGTGCCAGCAGTGTAGCGGGAGGGGTCTACGAGCAGTACTTC
TRBJ1-2,.,16,.,TRBV7-9,CASSPGAKGEVDGYTF,TGTGCCAGCAGCCCGGGGGCCAAGGGGGAGGTGGATGGCTACACCTTC
TRBJ2-3,.,12,.,TRBV10-3,CAPECCTDTQYF,TGTGCCCCCGAATGCTGCACAGATACGCAGTATTTT
TRBJ2-1,.,15,.,TRBV6-5,CASSYSVRPYNEQFF,TGTGCCAGCAGTTACTCTGTCAGGCCGTACAATGAGCAGTTCTTC
TRBJ2-3,TRBD2,19,.,TRBV7-8,CASTPGLAGNPHSTDTQYF,TGTGCCAGCACCCCCGGGCTAGCGGGAAATCCGCATAGCACAGATACGCAGTATTTT
TRBJ1-1,.,13,once,TRBV9,CASRGAGDTEAFF,TGTGCCAGTCGAGGCGCAGGGGACACTGAAGCTTTCTTT
TRBJ2-3,.,16,.,TRBV4-1,CASSQEGGGWVDTQYF,TGCGCCAGCAGCCAAGAGGGAGGGGGCTGGGTAGATACGCAGTATTTT
TRBJ1-1,.,12,.,TRBV29-1,CSGRQEVTEAFF,TGCAGCGGTCGACAGGAGGTCACTGAAGCTTTCTTT
TRBJ2-3,TRBD2,15,.,TRBV14,CASSETRLARDTQYF,TGTGCCAGCAGCGAGACGAGACTAGCCCGAGATACGCAGTATTTT